This T cell receptor (beta chain) comes out of a study of blood T cell repertoires in COVID-19. Overall study context: Acute and convalescent COVID-19 samples came from the United States, Italy and Spain. The analysed material was cDNA or gDNA that came from T cells, B-cell-depleted T cells, or PBMCs.

The germline V gene encodes CDR1 MGHRA and CDR2 YSYEKL. V was clipped by 8 bases and J by 2 bases, with 12 bases between them. CDR3 length: 13 amino acids. In the authors' methods: The assay estimated nucleated cells by amplifying reference gene primers. Method: immunoSEQ multiplex PCR; TCRdb's copy keeps in-frame clones and lacks some. That table gives V, J and clone size, and the DNA gave D and trimming. The sample gives more than 30,000 clones, around 86% of which show up once; approximately 25% is in the top ten. This chain joins TRBV4-1 and TRBJ1-1; TRBD1 might be the D (6 bases). Sequencing was performed on peripheral blood. This TCR derives from a man between 45 and 60 years old with active or convalescent COVID-19. CDR3 sequence reads: CASARTDNTEAFF. The CDR3 DNA follows: TGCGCCAGCGCAAGGACAGACAACACTGAAGCTTTCTTT.